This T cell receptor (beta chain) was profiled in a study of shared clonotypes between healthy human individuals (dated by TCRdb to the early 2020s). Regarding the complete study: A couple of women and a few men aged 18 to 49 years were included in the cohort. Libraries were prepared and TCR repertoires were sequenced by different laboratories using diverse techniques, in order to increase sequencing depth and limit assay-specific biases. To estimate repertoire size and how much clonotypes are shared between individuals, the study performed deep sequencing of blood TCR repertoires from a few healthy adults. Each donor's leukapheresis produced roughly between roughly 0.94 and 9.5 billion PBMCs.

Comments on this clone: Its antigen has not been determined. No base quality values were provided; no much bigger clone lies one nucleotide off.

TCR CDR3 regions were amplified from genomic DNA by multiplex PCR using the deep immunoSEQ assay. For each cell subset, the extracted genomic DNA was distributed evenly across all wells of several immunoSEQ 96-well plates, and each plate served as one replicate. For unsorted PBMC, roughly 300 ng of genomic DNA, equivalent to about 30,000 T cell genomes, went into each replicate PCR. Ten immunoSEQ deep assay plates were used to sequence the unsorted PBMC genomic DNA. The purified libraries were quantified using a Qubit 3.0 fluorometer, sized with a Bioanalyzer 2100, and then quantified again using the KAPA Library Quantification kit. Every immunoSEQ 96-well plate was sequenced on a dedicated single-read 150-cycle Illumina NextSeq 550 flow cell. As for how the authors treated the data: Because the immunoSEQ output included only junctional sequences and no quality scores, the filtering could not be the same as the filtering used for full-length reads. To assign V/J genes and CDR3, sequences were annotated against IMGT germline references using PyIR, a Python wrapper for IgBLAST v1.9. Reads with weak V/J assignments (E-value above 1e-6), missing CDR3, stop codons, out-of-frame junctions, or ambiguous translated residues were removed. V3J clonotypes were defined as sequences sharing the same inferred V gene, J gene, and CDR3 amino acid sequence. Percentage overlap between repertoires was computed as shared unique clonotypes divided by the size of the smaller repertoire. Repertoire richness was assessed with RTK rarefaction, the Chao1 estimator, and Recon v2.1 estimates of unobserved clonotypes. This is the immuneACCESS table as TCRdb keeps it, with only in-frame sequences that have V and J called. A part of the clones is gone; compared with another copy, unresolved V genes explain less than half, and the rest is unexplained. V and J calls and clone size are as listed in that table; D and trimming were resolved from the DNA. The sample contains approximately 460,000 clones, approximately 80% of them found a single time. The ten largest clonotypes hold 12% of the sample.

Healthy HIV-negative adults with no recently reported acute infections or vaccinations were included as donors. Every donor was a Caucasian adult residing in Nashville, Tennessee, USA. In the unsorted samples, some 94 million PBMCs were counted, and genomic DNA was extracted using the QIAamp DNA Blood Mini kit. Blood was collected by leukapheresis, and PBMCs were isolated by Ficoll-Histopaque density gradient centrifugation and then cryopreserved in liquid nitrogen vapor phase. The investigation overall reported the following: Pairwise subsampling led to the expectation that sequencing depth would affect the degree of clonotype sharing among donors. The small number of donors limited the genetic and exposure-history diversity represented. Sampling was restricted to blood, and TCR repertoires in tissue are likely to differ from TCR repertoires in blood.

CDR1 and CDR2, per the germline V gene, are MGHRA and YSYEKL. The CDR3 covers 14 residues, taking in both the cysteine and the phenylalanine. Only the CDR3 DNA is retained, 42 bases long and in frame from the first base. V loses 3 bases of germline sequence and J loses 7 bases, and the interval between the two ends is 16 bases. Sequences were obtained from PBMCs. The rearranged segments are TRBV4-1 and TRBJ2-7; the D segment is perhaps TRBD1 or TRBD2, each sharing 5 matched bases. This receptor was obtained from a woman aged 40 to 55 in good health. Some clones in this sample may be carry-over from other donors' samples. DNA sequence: TGCGCCAGCAGCCAGATTATCCGGGACCCAGAGCAGTACTTC. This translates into CASSQIIRDPEQYF.